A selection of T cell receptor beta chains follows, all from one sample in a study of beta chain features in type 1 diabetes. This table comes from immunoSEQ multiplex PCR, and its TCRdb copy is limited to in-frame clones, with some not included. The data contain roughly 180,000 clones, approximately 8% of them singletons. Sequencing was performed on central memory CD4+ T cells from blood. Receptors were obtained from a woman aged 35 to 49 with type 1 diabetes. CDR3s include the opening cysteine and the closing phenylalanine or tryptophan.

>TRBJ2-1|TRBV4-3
CASSHDYGLAGAYNEQFF
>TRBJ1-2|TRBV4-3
CASSQEAKSPRYGYTF
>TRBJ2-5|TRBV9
CASSIGTSFPGGETQYF
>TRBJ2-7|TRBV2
CASRGQGGPYEQYF
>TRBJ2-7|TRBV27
CASSLSGLPIGEQYF
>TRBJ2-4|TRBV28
CASSLPASGSKNIQYF
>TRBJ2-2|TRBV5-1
CASSAGTSGFGELFF
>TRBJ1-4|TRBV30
CAWEPGGRYNEKLFF
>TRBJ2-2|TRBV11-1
CASSLGLVGATGELFF
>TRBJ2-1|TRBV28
CASSRTSGALNEQFF
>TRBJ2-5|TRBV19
CASSSGRARETQYF
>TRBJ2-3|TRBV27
CASSLSGTGTDTQYF
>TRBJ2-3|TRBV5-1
CASSLDRLPTDTQYF
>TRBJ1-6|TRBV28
CAAKGRGFWVRSPLHF
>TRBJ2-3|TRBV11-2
CASSLDRLDTQYF
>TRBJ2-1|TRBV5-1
CASSYIGTGGYNEQFF
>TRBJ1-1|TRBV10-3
CAISDWNAATEAFF
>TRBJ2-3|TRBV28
CASSFIQYPTDTQYF
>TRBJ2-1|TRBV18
CASSPGDTGEQFF
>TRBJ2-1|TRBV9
CASSKTSGSTNEQFF
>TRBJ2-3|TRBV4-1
CASSQDSGGGGVDTQYF
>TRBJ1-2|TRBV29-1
CSVEEGSILSGYTF
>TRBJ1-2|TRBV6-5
CASSYSTGVRGYTF
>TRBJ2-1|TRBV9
CASSVGWTDNEQFF
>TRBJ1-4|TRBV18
CASSPPGQTKLFF
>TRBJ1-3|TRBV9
CASSLSYLSGNTIYF
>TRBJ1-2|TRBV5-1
CASSGTGGRNYGYTF
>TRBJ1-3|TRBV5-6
CASSFGTGGGNTIYF
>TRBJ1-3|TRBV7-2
CASSPGMSTIYF
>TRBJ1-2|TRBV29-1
CSVRWNYGYTF
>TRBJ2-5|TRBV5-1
CASSLGSAETQYF
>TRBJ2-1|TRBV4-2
CASSQTLAGGNEQFF
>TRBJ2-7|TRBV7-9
CASSFTGDEQYF
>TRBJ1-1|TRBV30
CAWSSGQGFSRNTEAFF
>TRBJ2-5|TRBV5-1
CASRPRAPGGTQYF
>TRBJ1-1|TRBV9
CASSVGQGNTEAFF
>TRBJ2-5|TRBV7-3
CASSKLAWQETQYF
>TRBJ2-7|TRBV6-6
CASSFQGGNYEQYF